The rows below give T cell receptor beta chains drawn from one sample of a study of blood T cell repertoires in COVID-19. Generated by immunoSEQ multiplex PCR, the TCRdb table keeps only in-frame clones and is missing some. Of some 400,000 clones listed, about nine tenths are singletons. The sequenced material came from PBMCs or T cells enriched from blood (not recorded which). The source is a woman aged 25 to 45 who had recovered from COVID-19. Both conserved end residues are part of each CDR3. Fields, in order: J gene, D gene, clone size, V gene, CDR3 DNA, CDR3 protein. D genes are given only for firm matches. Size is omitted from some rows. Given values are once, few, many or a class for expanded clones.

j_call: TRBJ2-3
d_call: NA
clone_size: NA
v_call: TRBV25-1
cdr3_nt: TGTGCCAGCAGTGAATTCCGGGGTTCCGCAGATACGCAGTATTTT
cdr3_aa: CASSEFRGSADTQYF

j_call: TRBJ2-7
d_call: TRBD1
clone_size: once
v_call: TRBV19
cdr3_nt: TGTGCCAGTAGGGGACAGGGTATCTACGAGCAGTACTTC
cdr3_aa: CASRGQGIYEQYF

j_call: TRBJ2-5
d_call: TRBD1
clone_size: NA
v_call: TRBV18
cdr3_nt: TGTGCCAGCTCACCCGAGGGGGCGCGGACCCAGTACTTC
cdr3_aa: CASSPEGARTQYF

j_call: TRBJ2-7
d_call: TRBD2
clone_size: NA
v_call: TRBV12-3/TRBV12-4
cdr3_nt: TGTGCCAGCAGGCTAGCGGGGGGTCACGAGCAGTACTTC
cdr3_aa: CASRLAGGHEQYF

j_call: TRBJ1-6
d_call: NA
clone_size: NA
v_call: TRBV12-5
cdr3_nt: TGTGCTAGTGGTTCACAGGGTTACTCACCCCTCCACTTT
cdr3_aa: CASGSQGYSPLHF

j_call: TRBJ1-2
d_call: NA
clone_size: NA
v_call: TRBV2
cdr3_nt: TGTGCCAGCAGCCAGACCCCAGACCCGGGGGTGGACTATGGCTACACCTTC
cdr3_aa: CASSQTPDPGVDYGYTF

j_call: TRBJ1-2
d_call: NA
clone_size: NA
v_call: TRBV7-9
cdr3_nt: TGTGCCAGCAGCTCCGACCTTAGGGGTGGCTACACCTTC
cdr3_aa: CASSSDLRGGYTF

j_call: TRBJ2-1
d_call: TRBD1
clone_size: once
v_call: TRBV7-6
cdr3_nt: TGTGCCAGCAGCTTAGTTAGAGGGGGCAATGGCTACAATGAGCAGTTCTTC
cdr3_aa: CASSLVRGGNGYNEQFF

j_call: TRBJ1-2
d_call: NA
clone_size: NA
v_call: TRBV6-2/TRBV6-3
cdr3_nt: TGTGCCAGCAGCTTAGACTCCTATGGCTACACCTTC
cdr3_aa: CASSLDSYGYTF

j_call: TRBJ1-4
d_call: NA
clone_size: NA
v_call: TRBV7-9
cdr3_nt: TGTGCCAGCAGTCAAACCCAGGGCCTTGCAACTAATGAAAAACTGTTTTTT
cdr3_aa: CASSQTQGLATNEKLFF

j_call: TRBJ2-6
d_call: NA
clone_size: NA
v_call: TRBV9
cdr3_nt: TGTGCCAGCAGCGTAGGGTCAGGGCGACGCTCTGGGGCCAACGTCCTGACTTTC
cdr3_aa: CASSVGSGRRSGANVLTF

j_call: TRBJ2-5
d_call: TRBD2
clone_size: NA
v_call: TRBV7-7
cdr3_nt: TGTGCTAGCAGCTTAGCGGGCCAGCTGCCAGAGACCCAGTACTTC
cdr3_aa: CASSLAGQLPETQYF

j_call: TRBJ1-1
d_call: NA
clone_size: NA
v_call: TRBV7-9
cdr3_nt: TGTGCCAGCATCCGGACTGGGATGAACACTGAAGCTTTCTTT
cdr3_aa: CASIRTGMNTEAFF

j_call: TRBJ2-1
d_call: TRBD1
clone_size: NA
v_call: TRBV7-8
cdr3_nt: TGTGCCAGCAGCCGGGACAGGTACAATGAGCAGTTCTTC
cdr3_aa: CASSRDRYNEQFF

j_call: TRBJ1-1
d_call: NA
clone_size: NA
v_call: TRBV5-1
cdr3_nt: TGCGCCAGCAGCCTCCGGGCCGGGACATCTGACACTGAAGCTTTCTTT
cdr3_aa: CASSLRAGTSDTEAFF

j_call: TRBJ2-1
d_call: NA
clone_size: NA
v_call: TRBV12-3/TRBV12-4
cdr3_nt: TGTGCCAGCAACCTGGGGACAATAGGCGAGCAGTTCTTC
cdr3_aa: CASNLGTIGEQFF

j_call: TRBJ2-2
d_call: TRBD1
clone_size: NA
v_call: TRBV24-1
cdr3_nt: TGTGCCACCAGCACGACAGGGTATCCGGCCACCGGGGAGCTGTTTTTT
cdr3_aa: CATSTTGYPATGELFF

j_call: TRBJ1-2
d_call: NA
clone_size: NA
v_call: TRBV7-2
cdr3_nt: TGTGCCAGCAGCTTAGGCTCATTAGGGAGCTATGGCTACACCTTC
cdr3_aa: CASSLGSLGSYGYTF

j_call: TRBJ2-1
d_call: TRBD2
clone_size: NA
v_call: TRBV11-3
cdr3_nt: TGTGCCAGCAGCTCTCCACCCGGGACTAGCGGGGGAAAGCAGTTCTTC
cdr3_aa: CASSSPPGTSGGKQFF

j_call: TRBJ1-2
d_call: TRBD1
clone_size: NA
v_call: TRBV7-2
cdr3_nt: TGTGCCAGCAGCTCCAGGGGGGTAGGAGGCTACACCTTC
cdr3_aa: CASSSRGVGGYTF

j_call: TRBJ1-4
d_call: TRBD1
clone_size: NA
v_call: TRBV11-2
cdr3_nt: TGTGCCAGCAGAAAAACTCCGGGACAGGGTAATGAAAAACTGTTTTTT
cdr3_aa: CASRKTPGQGNEKLFF

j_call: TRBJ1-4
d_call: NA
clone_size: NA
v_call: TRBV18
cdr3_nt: TGTGCCAGCTCACCAGGGGGGTTGGGTGAAAAACTGTTTTTT
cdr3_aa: CASSPGGLGEKLFF

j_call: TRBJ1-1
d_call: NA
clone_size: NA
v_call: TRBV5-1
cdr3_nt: TGCGCCAGCAGCTCCTTTCCGACAGTTGGCACTGAAGCTTTCTTT
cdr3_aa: CASSSFPTVGTEAFF

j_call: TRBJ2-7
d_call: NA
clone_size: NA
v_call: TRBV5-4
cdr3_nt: TGTGCCAGCAGCCCCGGGCCCGGGGTCTACGAGCAGTACTTC
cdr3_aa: CASSPGPGVYEQYF

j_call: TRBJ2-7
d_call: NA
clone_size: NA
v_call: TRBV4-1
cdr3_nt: TGCGCCAGCAGCCAACGGGATTTGCTTGCCTACGAGCAGTACTTC
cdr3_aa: CASSQRDLLAYEQYF

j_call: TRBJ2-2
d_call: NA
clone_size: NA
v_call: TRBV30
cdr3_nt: TGTGCCTGGGTAGGAGATTTACCGACCGGGGAGCTGTTTTTT
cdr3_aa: CAWVGDLPTGELFF

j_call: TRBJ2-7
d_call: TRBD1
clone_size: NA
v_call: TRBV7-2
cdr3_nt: TGTGCCAGCAGCGAGGGACAGGCGTACTACGAGCAGTACTTC
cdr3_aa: CASSEGQAYYEQYF

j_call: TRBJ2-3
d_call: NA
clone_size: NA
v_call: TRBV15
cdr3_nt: TGTGCCACCAGCAGAGTACGGGGGACGATTCCAGATACGCAGTATTTT
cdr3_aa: CATSRVRGTIPDTQYF